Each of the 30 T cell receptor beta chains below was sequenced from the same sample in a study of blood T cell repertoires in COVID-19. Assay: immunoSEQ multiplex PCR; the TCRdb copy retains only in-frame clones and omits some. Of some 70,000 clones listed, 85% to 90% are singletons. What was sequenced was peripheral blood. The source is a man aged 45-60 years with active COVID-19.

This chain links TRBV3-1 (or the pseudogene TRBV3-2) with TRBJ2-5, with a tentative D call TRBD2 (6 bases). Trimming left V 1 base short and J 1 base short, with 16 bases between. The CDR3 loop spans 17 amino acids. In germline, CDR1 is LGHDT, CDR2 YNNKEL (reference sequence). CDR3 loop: CASSQVSGTVAQETQYF. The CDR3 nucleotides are TGTGCCAGCAGCCAAGTCTCAGGGACTGTTGCCCAAGAGACCCAGTACTTC.

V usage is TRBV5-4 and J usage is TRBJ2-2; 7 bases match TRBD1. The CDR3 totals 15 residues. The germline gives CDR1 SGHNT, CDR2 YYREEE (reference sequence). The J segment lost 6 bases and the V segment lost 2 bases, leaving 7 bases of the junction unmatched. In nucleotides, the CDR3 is TGTGCCAGCAGCTTAATAGGGGGCAATGCCGGGGAGCTGTTTTTT. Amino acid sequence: CASSLIGGNAGELFF. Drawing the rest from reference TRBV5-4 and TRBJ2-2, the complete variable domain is ETGVTQSPTHLIKTRGQQVTLRCSSQSGHNTVSWYQQALGQGPQFIFQYYREEENGRGNFPPRFSGLQFPNYSSELNVNALELDDSALYLCASSLIGGNAGELFFGEGSRLTVL.

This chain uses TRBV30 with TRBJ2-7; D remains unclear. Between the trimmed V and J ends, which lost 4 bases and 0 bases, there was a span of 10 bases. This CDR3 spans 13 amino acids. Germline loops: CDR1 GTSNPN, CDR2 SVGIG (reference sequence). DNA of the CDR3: TGTGCCTGGAAGGCAGGTCCCTCCTACGAGCAGTACTTC. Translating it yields CAWKAGPSYEQYF.

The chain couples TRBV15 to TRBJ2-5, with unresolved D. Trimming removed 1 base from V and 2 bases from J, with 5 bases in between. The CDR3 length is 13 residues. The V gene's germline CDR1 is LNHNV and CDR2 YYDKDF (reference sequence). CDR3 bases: TGTGCCACCAGCAGAGGCCGGCAAGAGACCCAGTACTTC. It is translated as CATSRGRQETQYF.

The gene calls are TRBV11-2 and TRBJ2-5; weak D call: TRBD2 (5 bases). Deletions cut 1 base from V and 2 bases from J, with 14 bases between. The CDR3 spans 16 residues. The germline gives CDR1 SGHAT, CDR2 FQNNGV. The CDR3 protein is CASSLVPSPRQETQYF. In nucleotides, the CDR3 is TGTGCCAGCAGCTTAGTCCCTAGCCCCAGACAAGAGACCCAGTACTTC.

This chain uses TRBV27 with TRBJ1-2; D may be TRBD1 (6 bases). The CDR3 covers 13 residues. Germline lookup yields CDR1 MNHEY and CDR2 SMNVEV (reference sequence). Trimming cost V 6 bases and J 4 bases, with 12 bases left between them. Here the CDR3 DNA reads TGTGCCAGCAGGCCAACAGGGACCTATGGCTACACCTTC. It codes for CASRPTGTYGYTF.

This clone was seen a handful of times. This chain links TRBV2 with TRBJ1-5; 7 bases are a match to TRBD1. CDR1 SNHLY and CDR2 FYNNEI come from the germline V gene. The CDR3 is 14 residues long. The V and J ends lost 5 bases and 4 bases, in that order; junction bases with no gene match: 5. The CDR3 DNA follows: TGTGCCAGCAGTACGGACAGGACAAATCAGCCCCAGCATTTT. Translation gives CASSTDRTNQPQHF. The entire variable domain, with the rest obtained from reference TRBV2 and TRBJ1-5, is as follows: EPEVTQTPSHQVTQMGQEVILRCVPISNHLYFYWYRQILGQKVEFLVSFYNNEISEKSEIFDDQFSVERPDGSNFTLKIRSTKLEDSAMYFCASSTDRTNQPQHFGDGTRLSIL.

The CDR3 nucleotides are TGTGCCAGCAGCTTAGTTCCAGACTCCTACGAGCAGTACTTC. Translating gives CASSLVPDSYEQYF. The V and J genes are TRBV11-1 and TRBJ2-7; D uncertain. Trimming stripped 1 base from V and 0 bases from J, with 7 bases between. Germline loops: CDR1 SGHAT, CDR2 FQDESV (reference sequence). The CDR3 is made up of 14 amino acids. The full variable domain, with the rest looked up from reference TRBV11-1 and TRBJ2-7, is EAEVAQSPRYKITEKSQAVAFWCDPISGHATLYWYRQILGQGPELLVQFQDESVVDDSQLPKDRFSAERLKGVDSTLKIQPAELGDSAMYLCASSLVPDSYEQYFGPGTRLTVT.

CDR3 residues: CASSQGYTPATNEKLFF. In DNA, the CDR3 is TGTGCCAGCAGCCAAGGGTACACACCCGCAACTAATGAAAAACTGTTTTTT. This chain uses TRBV3-1 (or the pseudogene TRBV3-2) with TRBJ1-4; no clear D. The CDR3 is made up of 17 amino acids. Germline CDR1 LGHDT, CDR2 YNNKEL (reference sequence). Trimming cost V 1 base and J 0 bases, with 12 bases left between them.

The CDR3 DNA reads as TGTGCCAGCTCACCATTCCCAGGGGCGCCGAGGGAAAACACCATATATTTT. This codes for CASSPFPGAPRENTIYF. The chain couples TRBV18 to TRBJ1-3; tentatively, D is TRBD1 (6 bases). Germline CDR1 is KGHSH and CDR2 is LQKENI. CDR3 length: 17 amino acids. Trimming pared 2 bases from V and 6 bases from J, leaving 20 bases between.

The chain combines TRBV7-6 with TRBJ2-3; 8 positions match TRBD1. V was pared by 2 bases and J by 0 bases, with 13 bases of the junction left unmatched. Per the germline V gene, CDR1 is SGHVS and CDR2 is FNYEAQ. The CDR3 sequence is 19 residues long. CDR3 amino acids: CASSLRLRGTGPSTDTQYF. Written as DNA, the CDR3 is TGTGCCAGCAGCTTACGGTTACGAGGGACAGGACCTAGCACAGATACGCAGTATTTT.

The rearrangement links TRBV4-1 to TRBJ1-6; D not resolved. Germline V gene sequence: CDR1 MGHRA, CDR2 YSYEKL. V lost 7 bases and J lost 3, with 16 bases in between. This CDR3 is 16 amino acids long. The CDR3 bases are TGCGCCAGCAACCCCCCCGAACGGAGCTATAATTCACCCCTCCACTTT. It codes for CASNPPERSYNSPLHF.

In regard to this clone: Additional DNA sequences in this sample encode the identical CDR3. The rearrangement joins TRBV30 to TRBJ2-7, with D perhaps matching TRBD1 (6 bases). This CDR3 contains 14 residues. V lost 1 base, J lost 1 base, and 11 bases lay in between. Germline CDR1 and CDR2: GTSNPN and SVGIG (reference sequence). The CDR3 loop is CAWSGGGKSYEQYF. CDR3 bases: TGTGCCTGGAGTGGAGGGGGTAAGTCCTACGAGCAGTACTTC.

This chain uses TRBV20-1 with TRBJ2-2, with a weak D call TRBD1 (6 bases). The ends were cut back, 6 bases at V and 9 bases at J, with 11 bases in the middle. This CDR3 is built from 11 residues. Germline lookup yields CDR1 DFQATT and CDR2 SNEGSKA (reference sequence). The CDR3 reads CSAQGPRELFF. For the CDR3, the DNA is TGCAGTGCCCAGGGGCCCCGGGAGCTGTTTTTT.

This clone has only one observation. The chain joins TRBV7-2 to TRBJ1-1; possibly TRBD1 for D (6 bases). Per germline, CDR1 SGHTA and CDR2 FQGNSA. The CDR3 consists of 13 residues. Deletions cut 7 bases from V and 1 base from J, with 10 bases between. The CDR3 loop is CASTWTANTEAFF. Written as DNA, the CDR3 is TGTGCCAGCACCTGGACAGCGAACACTGAAGCTTTCTTT.

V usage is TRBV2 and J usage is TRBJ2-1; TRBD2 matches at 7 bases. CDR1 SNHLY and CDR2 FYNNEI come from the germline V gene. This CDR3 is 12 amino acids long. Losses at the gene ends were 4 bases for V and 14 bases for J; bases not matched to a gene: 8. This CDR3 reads CASSVGVGGEFF. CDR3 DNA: TGTGCCAGCAGTGTTGGAGTGGGGGGGGAGTTCTTC. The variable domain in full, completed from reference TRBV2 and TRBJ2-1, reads EPEVTQTPSHQVTQMGQEVILRCVPISNHLYFYWYRQILGQKVEFLVSFYNNEISEKSEIFDDQFSVERPDGSNFTLKIRSTKLEDSAMYFCASSVGVGGEFFGPGTRLTVL.

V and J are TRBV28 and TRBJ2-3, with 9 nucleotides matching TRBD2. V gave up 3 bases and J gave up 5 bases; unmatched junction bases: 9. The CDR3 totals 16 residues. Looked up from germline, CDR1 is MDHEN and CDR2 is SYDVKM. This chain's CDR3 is CASSLRGSGGRDTQYF. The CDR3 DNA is TGTGCCAGCAGTTTGAGGGGTAGCGGGGGTCGAGATACGCAGTATTTT.

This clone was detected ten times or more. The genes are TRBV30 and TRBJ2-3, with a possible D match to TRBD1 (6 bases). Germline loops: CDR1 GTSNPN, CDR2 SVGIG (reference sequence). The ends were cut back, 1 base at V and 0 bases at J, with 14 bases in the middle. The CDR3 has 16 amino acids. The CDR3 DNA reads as TGTGCCTGGAGTGAGGGGACATGGGCTAGCACAGATACGCAGTATTTT. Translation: CAWSEGTWASTDTQYF.

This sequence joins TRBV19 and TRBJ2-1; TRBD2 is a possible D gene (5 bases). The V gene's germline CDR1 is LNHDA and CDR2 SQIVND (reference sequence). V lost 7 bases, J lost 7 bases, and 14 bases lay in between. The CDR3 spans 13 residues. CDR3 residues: CASNSGEGNEQFF. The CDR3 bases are TGTGCCAGTAACAGCGGAGAGGGTAATGAGCAGTTCTTC. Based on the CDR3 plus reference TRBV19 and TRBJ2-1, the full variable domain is DGGITQSPKYLFRKEGQNVTLSCEQNLNHDAMYWYRQDPGQGLRLIYYSQIVNDFQKGDIAEGYSVSREKKESFPLTVTSAQKNPTAFYLCASNSGEGNEQFFGPGTRLTVL.

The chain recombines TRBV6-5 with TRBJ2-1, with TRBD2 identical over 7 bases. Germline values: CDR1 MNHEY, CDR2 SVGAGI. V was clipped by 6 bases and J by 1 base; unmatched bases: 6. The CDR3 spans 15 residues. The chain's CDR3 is CASRREIYSYNEQFF. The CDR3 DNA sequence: TGTGCCAGCAGGCGGGAGATCTATTCCTACAATGAGCAGTTCTTC.

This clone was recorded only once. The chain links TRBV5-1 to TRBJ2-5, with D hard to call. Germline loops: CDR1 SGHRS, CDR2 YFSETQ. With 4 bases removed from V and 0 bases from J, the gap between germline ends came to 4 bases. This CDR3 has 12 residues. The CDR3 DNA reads TGCGCCAGCAGCCCCGACCAAGAGACCCAGTACTTC. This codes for CASSPDQETQYF. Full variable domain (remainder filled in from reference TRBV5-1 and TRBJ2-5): KAGVTQTPRYLIKTRGQQVTLSCSPISGHRSVSWYQQTPGQGLQFLFEYFSETQRNKGNFPGRFSGRQFSNSRSEMNVSTLELGDSALYLCASSPDQETQYFGPGTRLLVL.

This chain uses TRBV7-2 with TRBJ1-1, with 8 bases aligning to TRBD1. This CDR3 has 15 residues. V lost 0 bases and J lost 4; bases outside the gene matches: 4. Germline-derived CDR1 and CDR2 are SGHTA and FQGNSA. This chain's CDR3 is CASSLAQGASTEAFF. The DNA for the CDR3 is TGTGCCAGCAGCTTAGCCCAGGGGGCCAGCACTGAAGCTTTCTTT.

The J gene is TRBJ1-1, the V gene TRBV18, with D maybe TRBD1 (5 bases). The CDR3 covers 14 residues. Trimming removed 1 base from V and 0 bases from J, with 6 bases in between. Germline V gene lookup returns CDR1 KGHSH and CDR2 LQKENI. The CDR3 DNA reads TGTGCCAGCTCACCACAGGGGATGAACACTGAAGCTTTCTTT. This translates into CASSPQGMNTEAFF.

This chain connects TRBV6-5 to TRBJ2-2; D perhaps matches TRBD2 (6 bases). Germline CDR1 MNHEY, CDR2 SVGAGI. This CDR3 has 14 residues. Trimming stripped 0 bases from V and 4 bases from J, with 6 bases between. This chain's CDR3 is CASSYSGGTGELFF. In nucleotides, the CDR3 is TGTGCCAGCAGTTACTCGGGGGGCACCGGGGAGCTGTTTTTT.

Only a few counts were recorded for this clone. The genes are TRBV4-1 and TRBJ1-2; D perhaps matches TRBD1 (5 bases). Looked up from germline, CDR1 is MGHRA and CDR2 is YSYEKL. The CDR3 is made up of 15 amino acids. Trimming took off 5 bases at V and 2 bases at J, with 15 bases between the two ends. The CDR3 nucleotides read TGCGCCAGCAGCTACCCCGGCAGGGCGAACTATGGCTACACCTTC. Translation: CASSYPGRANYGYTF.

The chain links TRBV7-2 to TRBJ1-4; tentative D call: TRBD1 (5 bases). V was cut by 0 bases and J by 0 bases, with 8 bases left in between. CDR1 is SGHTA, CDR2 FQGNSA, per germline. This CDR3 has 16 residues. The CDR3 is CASSLAGLSTNEKLFF. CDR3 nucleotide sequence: TGTGCCAGCAGCTTAGCGGGGCTCTCAACTAATGAAAAACTGTTTTTT.

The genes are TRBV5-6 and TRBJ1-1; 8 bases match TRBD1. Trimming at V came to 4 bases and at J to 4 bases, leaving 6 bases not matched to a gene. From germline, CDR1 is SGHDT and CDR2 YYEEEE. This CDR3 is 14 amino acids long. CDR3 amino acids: CASSVRQGSTEAFF. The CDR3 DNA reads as TGTGCCAGCAGCGTCCGACAGGGGAGCACTGAAGCTTTCTTT.

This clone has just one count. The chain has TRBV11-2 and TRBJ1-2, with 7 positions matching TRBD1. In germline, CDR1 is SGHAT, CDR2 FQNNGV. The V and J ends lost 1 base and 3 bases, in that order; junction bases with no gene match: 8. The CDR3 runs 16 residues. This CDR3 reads CASSLGGHGTDYGYTF. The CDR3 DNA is TGTGCCAGCAGCTTAGGTGGTCACGGGACAGACTATGGCTACACCTTC.

CDR3 nucleotides: TGTGCCAGCAGTCTCGAGAGAGAGCAGTACTTC. Protein sequence: CASSLEREQYF. This sequence joins TRBV6-6 and TRBJ2-7; D gene unclear. The CDR3 length is 11 residues. Trimming took 5 bases from V and 7 from J, leaving 9 bases between them. The germline V gene has CDR1 MNHNY and CDR2 SVGAGI (reference sequence).

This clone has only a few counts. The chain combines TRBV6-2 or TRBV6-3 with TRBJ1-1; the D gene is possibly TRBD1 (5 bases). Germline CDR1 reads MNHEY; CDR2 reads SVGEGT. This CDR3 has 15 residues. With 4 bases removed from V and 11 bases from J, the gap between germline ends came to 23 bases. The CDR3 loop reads CASSSSGGGDHWAFF. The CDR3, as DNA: TGTGCCAGCAGTTCCTCCGGTGGGGGGGACCACTGGGCTTTCTTT.